This TCR beta chain was retrieved from a study of cytomegalovirus exposure and HLA in healthy donors. Findings of the study overall: Confirmation in vitro established that a few CMV-associated chains were specific for CMV antigens. Most TCR sequences showed up rarely, but some public TCRs showed up in many donors.

Repertoires were generated with immunoSEQ multiplex PCR, while TCRdb's copy carries only in-frame clones and drops some. Of over 200,000 clones detected, around 89% appear once; the ten largest clones hold less than 0.4%. To note about this clone: What it binds is unknown.

Sample: PBMCs. The source of this sequence is a young woman in good health and CMV-seronegative.

The CDR3 nucleotides are TGTGCCAGCAGTGGTGATAGCGGGGCGCCCGTCCACGAGCAGTACTTC. It specifies CASSGDSGAPVHEQYF. This chain connects TRBV2 to TRBJ2-7; 8 bases map to TRBD2. The CDR3 length is 16 residues. Germline V CDR1 and CDR2: SNHLY, FYNNEI. V shed 4 bases and J 5 bases; nucleotides not matched to a gene: 13. The whole variable domain, filled in from reference TRBV2 and TRBJ2-7, reads EPEVTQTPSHQVTQMGQEVILRCVPISNHLYFYWYRQILGQKVEFLVSFYNNEISEKSEIFDDQFSVERPDGSNFTLKIRSTKLEDSAMYFCASSGDSGAPVHEQYFGPGTRLTVT.